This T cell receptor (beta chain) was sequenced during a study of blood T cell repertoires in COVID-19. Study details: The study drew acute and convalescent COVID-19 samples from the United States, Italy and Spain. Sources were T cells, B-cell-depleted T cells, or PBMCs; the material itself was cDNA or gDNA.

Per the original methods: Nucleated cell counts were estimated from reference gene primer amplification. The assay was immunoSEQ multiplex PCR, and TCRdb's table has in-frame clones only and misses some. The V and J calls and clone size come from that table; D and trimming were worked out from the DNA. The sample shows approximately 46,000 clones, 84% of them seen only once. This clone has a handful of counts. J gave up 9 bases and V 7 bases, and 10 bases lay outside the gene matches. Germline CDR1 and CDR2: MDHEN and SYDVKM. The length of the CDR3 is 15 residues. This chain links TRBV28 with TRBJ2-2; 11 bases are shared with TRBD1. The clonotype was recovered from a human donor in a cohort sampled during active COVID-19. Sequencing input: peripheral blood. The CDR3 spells CASTQHGTGGRELFF. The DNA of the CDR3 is TGTGCCAGCACCCAACATGGGACAGGGGGAAGGGAGCTGTTTTTT.